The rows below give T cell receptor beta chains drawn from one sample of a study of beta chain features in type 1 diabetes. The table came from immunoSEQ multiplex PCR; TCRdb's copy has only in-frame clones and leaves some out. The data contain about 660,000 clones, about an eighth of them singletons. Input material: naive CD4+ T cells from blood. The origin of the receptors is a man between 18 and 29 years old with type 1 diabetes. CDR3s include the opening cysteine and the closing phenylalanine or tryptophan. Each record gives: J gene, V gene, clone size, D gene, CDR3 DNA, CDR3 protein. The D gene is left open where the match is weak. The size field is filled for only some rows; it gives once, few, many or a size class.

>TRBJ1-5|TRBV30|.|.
TGTGCCTGGAGTGTAAACATCAATAGCAATCAGCCCCAGCATTTT
CAWSVNINSNQPQHF
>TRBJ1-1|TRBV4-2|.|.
TGTGCCAGCAGCCAAGGCGCGGGGGGGGAATACACTGAAGCTTTCTTT
CASSQGAGGEYTEAFF
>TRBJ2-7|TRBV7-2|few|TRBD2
TGTGCCAGCAGCCCGCGACTAGCGGGAGATGTAGAACAGTACTTC
CASSPRLAGDVEQYF
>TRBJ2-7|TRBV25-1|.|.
TGTGCCAGCAGTGACCGACCCCTTAGAGGGCCTGTTGACTACGAGCAGTACTTC
CASSDRPLRGPVDYEQYF
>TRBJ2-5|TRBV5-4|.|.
TGTGCCAGCAGCTGGGACCAAGAGACCCAGTACTTC
CASSWDQETQYF
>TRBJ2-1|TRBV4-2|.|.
TGTGCCAGCAGCCAAGATCCGGTCAATGAGCAGTTCTTC
CASSQDPVNEQFF
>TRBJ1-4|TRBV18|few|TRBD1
TGTGCCAGCTCACCAGGACAGGGGCCTGAAAAACTGTTTTTT
CASSPGQGPEKLFF
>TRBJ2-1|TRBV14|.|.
TGTGCCAGCAGCCAAGACCCAGGCACCCGCGGGCAGTTCTTC
CASSQDPGTRGQFF
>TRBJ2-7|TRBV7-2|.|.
TGTGCCAGCAGCTTCAGATGGGACCGGTCCTACGAGCAGTACTTC
CASSFRWDRSYEQYF
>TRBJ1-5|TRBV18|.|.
TGTGCCAGCTCACCAGGGGGGCTCGGTCAGCCCCAGCATTTT
CASSPGGLGQPQHF
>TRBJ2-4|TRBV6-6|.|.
TGTGCCAGCAGTGACAGAGCCAAAAACATTCAGTACTTC
CASSDRAKNIQYF
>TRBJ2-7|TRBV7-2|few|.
TGTGCCAGCAGCCCCTTATACGAGCAGTACTTC
CASSPLYEQYF
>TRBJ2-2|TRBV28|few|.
TGTGCCAGCAGGACAGGTTCCGCGAACACCGGGGAGCTGTTTTTT
CASRTGSANTGELFF
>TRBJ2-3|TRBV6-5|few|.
TGTGCCAGCAGGTCTCTGGGCACAGATACGCAGTATTTT
CASRSLGTDTQYF
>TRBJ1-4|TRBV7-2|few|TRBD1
TGTGCCAGCGGCCGAACAGGGGGTGGGGAAAAACTGTTTTTT
CASGRTGGGEKLFF
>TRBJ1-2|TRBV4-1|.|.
TGCGCCAGCAGCCAAGTAACGAGCAACTATGGCTACACCTTC
CASSQVTSNYGYTF
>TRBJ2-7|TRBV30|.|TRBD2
TGTGCCTGGACCCGTGGGAGGGCCGAGCAGTACTTC
CAWTRGRAEQYF
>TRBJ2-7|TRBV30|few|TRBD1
TGTGCCTCTTACAGGGGGCCCTACGAGCAGTACTTC
CASYRGPYEQYF
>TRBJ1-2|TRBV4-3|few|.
TGCGCCAGCAGCCTGGAGAGACAAATCTACGGCTACACCTTC
CASSLERQIYGYTF
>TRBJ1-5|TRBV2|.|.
TGTGCCAGCGGTAGCGGCAATCAGCCCCAGCATTTT
CASGSGNQPQHF
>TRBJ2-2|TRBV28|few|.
TGTGCCAGCATCCAATCAACGAACACCGGGGAGCTGTTTTTT
CASIQSTNTGELFF
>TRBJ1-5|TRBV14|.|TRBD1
TGTGCCAGCAGCCAAAGTACAGGGGATCAGCCCCAGCATTTT
CASSQSTGDQPQHF
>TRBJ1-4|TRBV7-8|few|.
TGTGCCAGCAGCACCTACAAGGAAAAACTGTTTTTT
CASSTYKEKLFF
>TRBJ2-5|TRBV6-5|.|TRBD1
TGTGCCAGCAGCCGAGGGACAGGGCTGGAGACCCAGTACTTC
CASSRGTGLETQYF